The 22 T cell receptor beta chains listed next were all sequenced from one sample in a study of identical twins. TCRdb itself ran the 5' RACE reads through MiXCR, one entry per CDR3 protein. Among a few hundred thousand distinct CDR3 sequences listed, more than 13% were seen once. These data also formed part of another study, on yellow fever vaccine responses in identical twins.

The sequenced sample was CD4+ T cells sorted from blood. The origin of the receptors is a young woman in good health.

The sample holds a few counts of this clonotype. The chain carries TRBV20-1 and TRBJ2-2; 8 positions match TRBD2. The V segment lost 0 bases and the J segment 0 bases; nucleotides outside the gene matches: 3. CDR1 DFQATT and CDR2 SNEGSKA come from the germline V gene (reference sequence). The CDR3 runs to 16 residues. CDR3 coding DNA: TGCAGTGCTAGAGATTCGGGACTAGCGAACACCGGGGAGCTGTTTTTT. This sequence encodes CSARDSGLANTGELFF.

Many counts were recorded for this clonotype. J is TRBJ2-2 and V is TRBV12-3 or TRBV12-4; a possible D gene is TRBD1 (5 bases). The CDR3 sequence is 13 residues long. V shed 3 bases and J shed 6 bases, with 8 bases lying between them. This CDR3 reads CASSFTRAGELFF. As DNA, the CDR3 is TGTGCCAGCAGTTTTACCAGGGCCGGGGAGCTGTTTTTT.

V gene TRBV12-3 or TRBV12-4 combines with J gene TRBJ2-3, with TRBD1 matching 7 bases. CDR3 length equals 14 residues. Germline trimming cut 6 bases from V and 4 bases from J; bases unmatched to any gene: 7. The CDR3: CASRDRVRPDTQYF. The CDR3 nucleotides read TGTGCCAGCAGAGACAGGGTGCGGCCAGATACGCAGTATTTT.

This clonotype was recorded many times. The V gene is TRBV29-1, the J gene TRBJ2-3, with TRBD2 matching over 9 bases. This CDR3 has 16 amino acids. V dropped 7 bases and J dropped 4; count of bases not matched to a gene: 15. Germline V lookup: CDR1 SQVTM, CDR2 ANQGSEA. The CDR3 coding sequence is TGCAGCGCACTGGGCGGGAGGGCTTCTTTCGCAGATACGCAGTATTTT. It encodes CSALGGRASFADTQYF.

This clonotype was detected only a few times. This CDR3 is CASSYSMSGTYEQYF. The CDR3 DNA reads as TGTGCCAGCAGTTACTCTATGTCCGGGACCTACGAGCAGTACTTC. The genes are TRBV6-5 and TRBJ2-7, with a weak D call TRBD2 (5 bases). In germline, CDR1 is MNHEY, CDR2 SVGAGI. CDR3 length equals 15 residues. Trimming took off 0 bases at V and 2 bases at J, with 11 bases between the two ends.

The chain links TRBV29-1 to TRBJ1-5, with TRBD1 matching over 9 bases. V dropped 7 bases and J dropped 6; count of bases not matched to a gene: 13. Germline V gene sequence: CDR1 SQVTM, CDR2 ANQGSEA. The CDR3 covers 15 residues. The DNA for the CDR3 is TGCAGCGCCCTACTTGGGACAGGGCTGACTCAGCCCCAGCATTTT. It specifies CSALLGTGLTQPQHF.

The gene calls are TRBV6-5 and TRBJ1-6, with D maybe TRBD1 (5 bases). Germline V gene sequence: CDR1 MNHEY, CDR2 SVGAGI. Trimming pared 0 bases from V and 8 bases from J, leaving 11 bases between. The CDR3 runs to 15 residues. The CDR3 here is CASSYSSREYSPLHF. CDR3 nucleotide sequence: TGTGCCAGCAGTTACTCGAGCAGGGAATATTCACCCCTCCACTTT.

In its sample, this clonotype was seen a few times. The chain uses TRBV12-3 or TRBV12-4 and TRBJ2-7; 7 bases fit TRBD2. The CDR3 extends over 14 amino acids. V dropped 6 bases and J dropped 0; count of bases not matched to a gene: 5. This CDR3 is CASRRGGNSYEQYF. The CDR3, as DNA: TGTGCCAGCAGGCGCGGGGGTAACTCCTACGAGCAGTACTTC.

This clonotype was seen many times. The gene calls are TRBV12-3 or TRBV12-4 and TRBJ1-1; no firm D call. With 5 bases removed from V and 1 base from J, the gap between germline ends came to 8 bases. This CDR3 comprises 13 residues. CDR3 in DNA: TGTGCCAGCAGTCCCCGACAGAACACTGAAGCTTTCTTT. Amino acid sequence: CASSPRQNTEAFF.

This clonotype was recorded a few times. CDR3 DNA sequence: TGTGCCATCAGTAAAGGACAGAGTAACACTGAAGCTTTCTTT. It encodes CAISKGQSNTEAFF. The rearrangement joins TRBV10-3 to TRBJ1-1; D may be TRBD1 (6 bases). V was cut by 5 bases and J by 2 bases, with 12 bases left in between. Germline V CDR1 and CDR2: ENHRY, SYGVKD. The CDR3 runs to 14 residues.

This clonotype showed up just a few times. The rearrangement links TRBV5-5 to TRBJ1-2; no reliable D call. In germline, CDR1 is SGHKS, CDR2 YYEKEE (reference sequence). V shed 2 bases and J shed 1 base, with 9 bases lying between them. The CDR3 is 14 amino acids. CDR3 DNA sequence: TGTGCCAGCAGCTTATCGACGGATAACTATGGCTACACCTTC. Its protein is CASSLSTDNYGYTF.

The gene calls are TRBV29-1 and TRBJ2-3, with 11 bases aligning to TRBD2. V gave up 7 bases and J gave up 1 base; unmatched junction bases: 4. The V gene's germline CDR1 is SQVTM and CDR2 ANQGSEA. The CDR3 runs to 14 residues. CDR3 DNA sequence: TGCAGCGCTAGCGGGGGGAAAGGCACAGATACGCAGTATTTT. Its translation is CSASGGKGTDTQYF.

The V gene is TRBV6-5, the J gene TRBJ2-7; 8 nucleotides agree with TRBD1. V lost 2 bases and J lost 2; bases outside the gene matches: 2. The germline gives CDR1 MNHEY, CDR2 SVGAGI. The CDR3 has 14 amino acids. The CDR3 region is CASSYSRGPYEQYF. For the CDR3, the DNA is TGTGCCAGCAGTTACAGCAGGGGGCCCTACGAGCAGTACTTC.

V gene TRBV27 combines with J gene TRBJ2-1, with unresolved D. In germline, CDR1 is MNHEY, CDR2 SMNVEV (reference sequence). V lost 5 bases and J lost 2, with 16 bases in between. CDR3 length: 16 amino acids. CDR3 region: CASSPEEKYPYNEQFF. The DNA of the CDR3 is TGTGCCAGCAGTCCCGAGGAGAAGTACCCCTACAATGAGCAGTTCTTC.

This clonotype was seen a single time. This chain uses TRBV6-2 or TRBV6-3 with TRBJ2-2; TRBD2 matches at 11 bases. There are 15 residues in the CDR3. The germline V gene has CDR1 MNHEY and CDR2 SVGEGT. J gave up 3 bases and V 4 bases, and 1 base lay outside the gene matches. CDR3 sequence (DNA): TGTGCCAGCAGTTTGGGACTAGCGGACACCGGGGAGCTGTTTTTT. This encodes CASSLGLADTGELFF.

The V call is TRBV5-4, the J call TRBJ2-1; 12 nucleotides agree with TRBD2. The CDR3 totals 16 residues. Germline trimming cut 4 bases from V and 7 bases from J; bases unmatched to any gene: 9. The germline V gene has CDR1 SGHNT and CDR2 YYREEE (reference sequence). The CDR3 DNA sequence: TGTGCCAGCAGCCAAGAAGGGACTAGCGGGTCGAATGAGCAGTTCTTC. Amino acid sequence: CASSQEGTSGSNEQFF.

This chain uses TRBV5-4 with TRBJ2-2; 7 bases fit TRBD1. The germline gives CDR1 SGHNT, CDR2 YYREEE (reference sequence). There are 15 residues in the CDR3. V gave up 2 bases and J gave up 9 bases; unmatched junction bases: 10. Here the CDR3 DNA reads TGTGCCAGCAGCTTTCGGACAGGTTCTGTGCGGGAGCTGTTTTTT. It yields the protein CASSFRTGSVRELFF. Supplemented by reference TRBV5-4 and TRBJ2-2, the full variable domain reads ETGVTQSPTHLIKTRGQQVTLRCSSQSGHNTVSWYQQALGQGPQFIFQYYREEENGRGNFPPRFSGLQFPNYSSELNVNALELDDSALYLCASSFRTGSVRELFFGEGSRLTVL.

This clonotype was seen a few times. The V call is TRBV5-1, the J call TRBJ2-3, with 13 bases aligning to TRBD2. Trimming took 0 bases from V and 1 from J; bases not matched to a gene: 2. CDR1 and CDR2 (germline): SGHRS, YFSETQ. The CDR3 is made up of 17 amino acids. The CDR3 bases are TGCGCCAGCAGCTTGGAACTAGCGGGGGGGGGCACAGATACGCAGTATTTT. This encodes CASSLELAGGGTDTQYF. The entire variable domain, with the rest obtained from reference TRBV5-1 and TRBJ2-3, is as follows: KAGVTQTPRYLIKTRGQQVTLSCSPISGHRSVSWYQQTPGQGLQFLFEYFSETQRNKGNFPGRFSGRQFSNSRSEMNVSTLELGDSALYLCASSLELAGGGTDTQYFGPGTRLTVL.

CDR3 sequence reads: CASRPSDRLFYGYTF. The CDR3 nucleotides are TGTGCCAGCAGGCCGTCGGACAGGCTATTCTATGGCTACACCTTC. The rearrangement joins TRBV12-3 or TRBV12-4 to TRBJ1-2; 7 bases line up with TRBD1. This CDR3 is 15 amino acids long. With 6 bases clipped from V and 4 bases from J, the junction kept 11 bases outside the gene matches.

This clonotype was observed at least ten times. The chain has TRBV4-2 and TRBJ1-1, with 7 nucleotides matching TRBD1. Trimming removed 1 base from V and 4 bases from J; junction bases left unmatched: 3. CDR3 length: 14 amino acids. Germline-derived CDR1 and CDR2 are LGHNA and YNFKEQ. The CDR3 loop reads CASSQGRQGTEAFF. The CDR3, as DNA: TGTGCCAGCAGCCAAGGCAGACAGGGCACTGAAGCTTTCTTT.

This clonotype was counted only a few times. V is TRBV5-1 and J is TRBJ2-1, with a weak D call TRBD2 (5 bases). Germline loops: CDR1 SGHRS, CDR2 YFSETQ. V lost 0 bases and J lost 0, with 10 bases in between. The CDR3 covers 16 residues. CDR3 protein: CASSLVGDHSYNEQFF. In DNA form, the CDR3 reads TGCGCCAGCAGCTTGGTCGGGGATCACTCCTACAATGAGCAGTTCTTC. Looking up the rest from reference TRBV5-1 and TRBJ2-1 gives the full variable domain: KAGVTQTPRYLIKTRGQQVTLSCSPISGHRSVSWYQQTPGQGLQFLFEYFSETQRNKGNFPGRFSGRQFSNSRSEMNVSTLELGDSALYLCASSLVGDHSYNEQFFGPGTRLTVL.

The sample holds a few counts of this clonotype. The chain couples TRBV10-3 to TRBJ2-1, with 10 bases fitting TRBD2. CDR3 length equals 14 residues. V lost 4 bases to trimming and J lost 5 bases; unmatched junction nucleotides: 2. Per germline, CDR1 ENHRY and CDR2 SYGVKD. CDR3 residues: CAISVSGGDNEQFF. DNA of the CDR3: TGTGCCATCAGTGTCAGCGGGGGGGACAATGAGCAGTTCTTC.